Listed below are T cell receptor beta chains from one sample, sequenced in a study of cytomegalovirus exposure and HLA in healthy donors. Some clones are missing from TCRdb's copy, which holds only in-frame ones; the method was immunoSEQ multiplex PCR. This sample has under 100,000 clones, with about 96% found just once. Material for sequencing was PBMCs. The receptors stem from a woman aged 18-29 years in good health and CMV-seronegative. CDR3s include the opening cysteine and the closing phenylalanine or tryptophan. A D gene is named only where the DNA matches it firmly. Part of the rows lack a size; the others show once, few, many or a class for expanded clones.

D	size	J	length	V	DNA	CDR3
-	-	TRBJ2-7	14	TRBV7-9	TGTGCCAGCAGCGCAGGACAGTCCTCCTACGAGCAGTACTTC	CASSAGQSSYEQYF
TRBD2	-	TRBJ2-7	15	TRBV5-4	TGTGCCAGCAGCTTGGAAGCGGGAGTCCCCTACGAGCAGTACTTC	CASSLEAGVPYEQYF
TRBD2	-	TRBJ2-2	17	TRBV4-1	TGCGCCAGCAGCCGAGGACTAGCGGGAGGACGTGGGGGGGAGCTGTTTTTT	CASSRGLAGGRGGELFF
-	medium-sized	TRBJ2-1	13	TRBV10-3	TGTGCCATCAGGCTAAGCTCCTACAATGAGCAGTTCTTC	CAIRLSSYNEQFF
-	-	TRBJ1-3	13	TRBV7-7	TGTGCCAGCAGCTCGGACAGAGGAAACACCATATATTTT	CASSSDRGNTIYF
-	-	TRBJ2-7	16	TRBV19	TGTGCCAGTAGGATCTTATGGACAGCGATGAGCTACGAGCAGTACTTC	CASRILWTAMSYEQYF
-	-	TRBJ1-5	12	TRBV5-6	TGTGCCAGCAGCTTGAGCCCAGGGCCCCAGCATTTT	CASSLSPGPQHF
-	-	TRBJ2-5	13	TRBV2	TGTGCCAGCAGTGAGGACTCCGTACAGACCCAGTACTTC	CASSEDSVQTQYF
-	once	TRBJ2-3	15	TRBV4-1	TGCGCCAGCAGCCAAGCCGGGACTAGCACAGATACGCAGTATTTT	CASSQAGTSTDTQYF
-	-	TRBJ1-5	13	TRBV18	TGTGCCAGCTCACCATTAAGGGGTCAGCCCCAGCATTTT	CASSPLRGQPQHF
-	-	TRBJ2-7	15	TRBV13	TGTGCCAGCAGCTTAGGTTTCAGGGAAGCCTACGAGCAGTACTTC	CASSLGFREAYEQYF
-	-	TRBJ2-7	15	TRBV7-6	TGTGCCAGCAGCTTAGTTGCGGGACTTCCCTACGAGCAGTACTTC	CASSLVAGLPYEQYF
TRBD2	-	TRBJ2-3	13	TRBV2	TGTGCCAGCAGTGGACTAGCGGGAGATACGCAGTATTTT	CASSGLAGDTQYF
TRBD1	-	TRBJ2-7	14	TRBV11-2	TGTGCCAGCAGCTTAGTAACAGGGGGAGGCGAGCAGTACTTC	CASSLVTGGGEQYF
TRBD1	-	TRBJ1-6	16	TRBV6-5	TGTGCCAGCAGTTACCAACCGGGACAGGGAGGTTCACCCCTCCACTTT	CASSYQPGQGGSPLHF
-	-	TRBJ2-7	14	TRBV10-1	TGCGCCAGCAGTAGAGGGGGGGGAGAATACGAGCAGTACTTC	CASSRGGGEYEQYF
-	-	TRBJ2-5	16	TRBV23-1	TGCGCCAGCGCTCACCGCCCCGACAGGATGGGGGAGACCCAGTACTTC	CASAHRPDRMGETQYF
-	-	TRBJ2-7	12	TRBV6-5	TGTGCCAGCAGCCCGGGACAAAGGGAGCAGTACTTC	CASSPGQREQYF
-	-	TRBJ2-7	12	TRBV18	TGTGCCAGCTCACCACCCCAGGGGAAGGTGTACTTC	CASSPPQGKVYF
TRBD1	-	TRBJ1-3	16	TRBV5-6	TGTGCCAGCAGCTTGCGGACAGGGCTGGAAGGAAACACCATATATTTT	CASSLRTGLEGNTIYF
TRBD1	-	TRBJ2-7	14	TRBV28	TGTGCCAGCAGCCTACGACAGGGGGCGAGTGAGCAGTACTTC	CASSLRQGASEQYF
-	-	TRBJ1-6	17	TRBV12-2	TGTGCAAGTCGCTTATGGGAGGACAGGAGACTGGGTTCACCCCTCCACTTT	CASRLWEDRRLGSPLHF
-	once	TRBJ1-4	15	TRBV28	TGTGCCAGCACCTTACAGGGTTTCGCCGATGAAAAACTGTTTTTT	CASTLQGFADEKLFF
-	-	TRBJ2-5	15	TRBV15	TGTGCCACCAGCAGAGAAGCGCGGTCGGGGGAGACCCAGTACTTC	CATSREARSGETQYF
TRBD2	-	TRBJ2-7	14	TRBV9	TGTGCCAGCAGCGTTCTAGCGGGATCCGACGAGCAGTACTTC	CASSVLAGSDEQYF
-	-	TRBJ1-1	15	TRBV27	TGTGCCAGCACTATGGCGGGGGGCTACTACACTGAAGCTTTCTTT	CASTMAGGYYTEAFF
-	-	TRBJ1-2	12	TRBV28	TGTGCCAGCATGTCAGGCACTTTAACCTACACCTTC	CASMSGTLTYTF
TRBD1	-	TRBJ2-7	16	TRBV9	TGTGCCAGCAGCGGAACCGGGACAGGGAATTACTACGAGCAGTACTTC	CASSGTGTGNYYEQYF
TRBD2	-	TRBJ2-2	17	TRBV4-1	TGCGCCAGCAGCCAAGGGCTAGCGGGCATTAACACCGGGGAGCTGTTTTTT	CASSQGLAGINTGELFF
-	-	TRBJ1-2	14	TRBV25-1	TGTGCCAGCAGCTTCCCCGGGGTCAACTATGGCTACACCTTC	CASSFPGVNYGYTF
-	-	TRBJ1-2	10	TRBV10-1	TGCGCCAGCAGTAAGCCCGCCGACACCTTC	CASSKPADTF
TRBD1	once	TRBJ2-1	16	TRBV11-3	TGTGCCAGCAGCTGCGACCGGACAGGCTTCCGCAATGAGCAGTTCTTC	CASSCDRTGFRNEQFF
-	once	TRBJ1-3	15	TRBV6-1	TGTGCCAGCAGACGCCAGGGGAGCTCTGGAAACACCATATATTTT	CASRRQGSSGNTIYF
-	-	TRBJ1-1	14	TRBV6-5	TGTGCCAGCAGTTACATCGGGGGAGCAATTGAAGCTTTCTTT	CASSYIGGAIEAFF
TRBD1	-	TRBJ2-7	16	TRBV23-1	TGCGCCAGCAGTCAGCCCTGGACAGGGGTAGGGTACGAGCAGTACTTC	CASSQPWTGVGYEQYF
TRBD1	-	TRBJ1-5	16	TRBV27	TGTGCCAGCAGTCCCGGGACAGAATATAGCAATCAGCCCCAGCATTTT	CASSPGTEYSNQPQHF
-	-	TRBJ2-3	13	TRBV2	TGTGCCAGCAGTGAGGGAGAGGTAGATACGCAGTATTTT	CASSEGEVDTQYF
-	-	TRBJ2-4	14	TRBV5-6	TGTGCCAGCAGCTTGACCGGGGAGAAAAACATTCAGTACTTC	CASSLTGEKNIQYF
-	-	TRBJ2-3	14	TRBV5-1	TGCGCCAGCATGATGGGCGGGATCACAGATACGCAGTATTTT	CASMMGGITDTQYF
TRBD2	-	TRBJ2-7	15	TRBV5-5	TGTGCCAGCAGCCCGGGGACTAGCGCTTCCTACGAGCAGTACTTC	CASSPGTSASYEQYF